A selection of T cell receptor beta chains follows, all from one sample in a study of control samples from healthy donors and cancer patients. The table came from immunoSEQ multiplex PCR; TCRdb's copy has only in-frame clones and leaves some out. The repertoire consists of 65,000 to 95,000 clones, with more than 70% occurring once and the leading ten covering around 20%. Source material: blood. These receptors were obtained from a man between 50 and 59 years old in good health. Both conserved end residues are part of each CDR3. Each record gives: J gene, V gene, clone size, D gene, CDR3 protein, CDR3 DNA. The D gene is left open where the match is weak. Some rows have no size entry. The others give once, few or many, or a class for an expanded clone.

J gene: TRBJ1-2; V gene: TRBV30; clone size: once; D gene: -; CDR3 protein: CAWSVPPGAGYTF; CDR3 DNA: TGTGCCTGGAGTGTTCCTCCGGGGGCAGGCTACACCTTC
J gene: TRBJ1-1; V gene: TRBV7-2; clone size: -; D gene: -; CDR3 protein: CASSLAWGNTEAFF; CDR3 DNA: TGTGCCAGCAGCTTAGCCTGGGGGAACACTGAAGCTTTCTTT
J gene: TRBJ2-5; V gene: TRBV30; clone size: -; D gene: -; CDR3 protein: CAWSLPRDLETQYF; CDR3 DNA: TGTGCCTGGAGTCTACCCCGGGACTTGGAAACCCAGTACTTC
J gene: TRBJ1-2; V gene: TRBV28; clone size: -; D gene: TRBD1; CDR3 protein: CASSLQGASGYTF; CDR3 DNA: TGTGCCAGCAGTCTACAGGGGGCGTCCGGCTACACCTTC
J gene: TRBJ2-3; V gene: TRBV27; clone size: once; D gene: -; CDR3 protein: CASSTGMVGTDTQYF; CDR3 DNA: TGTGCCAGCAGTACAGGGATGGTAGGCACAGATACGCAGTATTTT
J gene: TRBJ1-2; V gene: TRBV5-8; clone size: -; D gene: -; CDR3 protein: CASSFGTLYYGYTF; CDR3 DNA: TGTGCCAGCAGCTTCGGCACCTTATACTATGGCTACACCTTC
J gene: TRBJ2-2; V gene: TRBV7-2; clone size: few; D gene: TRBD1; CDR3 protein: CASSLAPTGGTGELFF; CDR3 DNA: TGTGCCAGCAGCTTAGCCCCGACAGGGGGCACCGGGGAGCTGTTTTTT
J gene: TRBJ1-1; V gene: TRBV2; clone size: once; D gene: -; CDR3 protein: CASSNPGHPTNTEAFF; CDR3 DNA: TGTGCCAGCAGTAACCCGGGACACCCGACGAACACTGAAGCTTTCTTT
J gene: TRBJ2-5; V gene: TRBV29-1; clone size: -; D gene: TRBD1; CDR3 protein: CSVVGTGQETQYF; CDR3 DNA: TGCAGCGTTGTCGGGACAGGGCAAGAGACCCAGTACTTC
J gene: TRBJ2-3; V gene: TRBV5-5; clone size: -; D gene: -; CDR3 protein: CASSLDGTTDTQYF; CDR3 DNA: TGTGCCAGCAGCTTAGACGGGACCACAGATACGCAGTATTTT
J gene: TRBJ2-3; V gene: TRBV18; clone size: -; D gene: -; CDR3 protein: CASSPLSPVPAGGPGDTQYF; CDR3 DNA: TGTGCCAGCTCACCTCTCAGCCCGGTACCAGCCGGGGGGCCCGGAGATACGCAGTATTTT
J gene: TRBJ1-4; V gene: TRBV3-1/TRBV3-2; clone size: -; D gene: TRBD1; CDR3 protein: CASSARTGRATNEKLFF; CDR3 DNA: TGTGCCAGCAGCGCACGGACAGGCCGTGCAACTAATGAAAAACTGTTTTTT
J gene: TRBJ2-3; V gene: TRBV18; clone size: few; D gene: TRBD2; CDR3 protein: CASSPGLAEDTQYF; CDR3 DNA: TGTGCCAGCTCACCCGGACTAGCGGAAGATACGCAGTATTTT
J gene: TRBJ2-7; V gene: TRBV7-8; clone size: -; D gene: -; CDR3 protein: CASSLDPGLSYEQYF; CDR3 DNA: TGTGCCAGCAGCTTAGACCCAGGCCTCTCCTACGAGCAGTACTTC
J gene: TRBJ2-7; V gene: TRBV7-9; clone size: -; D gene: -; CDR3 protein: CASSPPGTSTYEQYF; CDR3 DNA: TGTGCCAGCAGTCCGCCCGGGACGTCAACCTACGAGCAGTACTTC
J gene: TRBJ1-1; V gene: TRBV12-3/TRBV12-4; clone size: -; D gene: -; CDR3 protein: CASSLSTNTEAFF; CDR3 DNA: TGTGCCAGCAGTCTCAGTACGAACACTGAAGCTTTCTTT
J gene: TRBJ1-6; V gene: TRBV13; clone size: -; D gene: TRBD1; CDR3 protein: CASSPDRGDSPLHF; CDR3 DNA: TGTGCCAGCAGCCCGGACAGGGGGGATTCACCCCTCCACTTT
J gene: TRBJ1-2; V gene: TRBV12-3/TRBV12-4; clone size: -; D gene: TRBD1; CDR3 protein: CASRIGQDYGYTF; CDR3 DNA: TGTGCCAGCAGGATCGGACAGGACTATGGCTACACCTTC
J gene: TRBJ1-1; V gene: TRBV3-1/TRBV3-2; clone size: once; D gene: -; CDR3 protein: CASSQEGGSPKAFF; CDR3 DNA: TGTGCCAGCAGCCAAGAAGGCGGGAGTCCAAAAGCTTTCTTT
J gene: TRBJ2-1; V gene: TRBV5-5; clone size: once; D gene: TRBD1; CDR3 protein: CASSSRSGGLTYNEQFF; CDR3 DNA: TGTGCCAGCAGCTCAAGATCAGGGGGCTTGACCTACAATGAGCAGTTCTTC
J gene: TRBJ1-4; V gene: TRBV24-1; clone size: -; D gene: TRBD1; CDR3 protein: CATSDSRQGSEKLFF; CDR3 DNA: TGTGCCACCAGTGATAGTAGACAGGGGAGTGAAAAACTGTTTTTT
J gene: TRBJ2-3; V gene: TRBV12-5; clone size: -; D gene: -; CDR3 protein: CASGLVRDGTTSTDTQYF; CDR3 DNA: TGTGCTAGTGGTTTGGTACGGGACGGTACTACTAGCACAGATACGCAGTATTTT
J gene: TRBJ1-2; V gene: TRBV11-2; clone size: few; D gene: -; CDR3 protein: CASSLFFLANGYTF; CDR3 DNA: TGTGCCAGCAGCTTATTTTTCCTGGCTAATGGCTACACCTTC
J gene: TRBJ1-1; V gene: TRBV5-1; clone size: -; D gene: -; CDR3 protein: CASSLGSRTEAFF; CDR3 DNA: TGCGCCAGCAGCTTGGGTTCTCGCACTGAAGCTTTCTTT
J gene: TRBJ1-6; V gene: TRBV7-2; clone size: -; D gene: -; CDR3 protein: CASSLEANYSPLHF; CDR3 DNA: TGTGCCAGCAGCTTAGAGGCCAACTATTCACCCCTCCACTTT
J gene: TRBJ2-7; V gene: TRBV7-9; clone size: -; D gene: -; CDR3 protein: CASSSFDKFYEQYF; CDR3 DNA: TGTGCCAGCAGCTCATTCGACAAGTTCTACGAGCAGTACTTC
J gene: TRBJ2-2; V gene: TRBV5-4; clone size: -; D gene: -; CDR3 protein: CASSLDSYTGELFF; CDR3 DNA: TGTGCCAGCAGCTTGGACTCTTACACCGGGGAGCTGTTTTTT
J gene: TRBJ1-4; V gene: TRBV7-9; clone size: -; D gene: -; CDR3 protein: CASSFRETTEKLFF; CDR3 DNA: TGTGCCAGCAGCTTCCGGGAGACGACGGAAAAACTGTTTTTT
J gene: TRBJ2-7; V gene: TRBV15; clone size: -; D gene: -; CDR3 protein: CATSREQGDYEQYF; CDR3 DNA: TGTGCCACCAGCAGAGAGCAGGGTGACTACGAGCAGTACTTC
J gene: TRBJ1-3; V gene: TRBV13; clone size: once; D gene: -; CDR3 protein: CASSLGIDRPGNTIYF; CDR3 DNA: TGTGCCAGCAGCTTAGGGATCGACAGGCCTGGAAACACCATATATTTT
J gene: TRBJ1-1; V gene: TRBV18; clone size: -; D gene: -; CDR3 protein: CASSLTTGVKEAFF; CDR3 DNA: TGTGCCAGCTCACTTACGACCGGGGTTAAGGAAGCTTTCTTT
J gene: TRBJ2-3; V gene: TRBV11-2; clone size: -; D gene: -; CDR3 protein: CASSFSSILSGTQYF; CDR3 DNA: TGTGCCAGCAGCTTCTCCTCAATTTTGTCGGGTACGCAGTATTTT
J gene: TRBJ1-2; V gene: TRBV5-5; clone size: -; D gene: -; CDR3 protein: CASSLGTNYGYTF; CDR3 DNA: TGTGCCAGCAGTCTCGGGACGAATTATGGCTACACCTTC
J gene: TRBJ2-3; V gene: TRBV24-1; clone size: -; D gene: TRBD2; CDR3 protein: CATSDRGLAYPPDTQYF; CDR3 DNA: TGTGCCACCAGTGACAGGGGACTAGCCTATCCCCCAGATACGCAGTATTTT
J gene: TRBJ2-7; V gene: TRBV9; clone size: few; D gene: TRBD2; CDR3 protein: CASSPLAGSFYEQYF; CDR3 DNA: TGTGCCAGCAGCCCCCTAGCGGGATCTTTTTACGAGCAGTACTTC
J gene: TRBJ1-3; V gene: TRBV11-2; clone size: few; D gene: TRBD1; CDR3 protein: CASSLTGGVDTIYF; CDR3 DNA: TGTGCCAGCAGCTTAACAGGGGGCGTAGACACCATATATTTT
J gene: TRBJ1-5; V gene: TRBV19; clone size: -; D gene: -; CDR3 protein: CASSIGGGGNQPQHF; CDR3 DNA: TGTGCCAGTAGTATTGGGGGAGGCGGCAATCAGCCCCAGCATTTT
J gene: TRBJ1-3; V gene: TRBV29-1; clone size: -; D gene: -; CDR3 protein: CSVEDGGVAGNTIYF; CDR3 DNA: TGCAGCGTTGAAGATGGGGGGGTAGCTGGAAACACCATATATTTT
J gene: TRBJ2-7; V gene: TRBV4-3; clone size: -; D gene: -; CDR3 protein: CASSQDPLLSYEQYF; CDR3 DNA: TGCGCCAGCAGCCAAGATCCGCTGCTTTCCTACGAGCAGTACTTC
J gene: TRBJ2-4; V gene: TRBV10-1; clone size: -; D gene: -; CDR3 protein: CASSESLQIAKNIQYF; CDR3 DNA: TGCGCCAGCAGTGAGTCTTTGCAAATAGCCAAAAACATTCAGTACTTC